The source of this TCR beta chain is a study of T cell repertoires in cytomegalovirus infection. On the study more broadly: HLA-B-restricted CMV epitopes that are well studied were used alongside recently identified HLA-C-restricted ones. An indication of both CMV infection and matching HLA type came from public TCR beta signatures. Study-level findings and limits: Using cumulative public TCR beta family frequency, the authors identified those who carried CMV together with the relevant HLA. Clonotype analysis showed dominance of the ex vivo response by HLA-C-restricted CMV-specific TCR beta clonotypes.

With regard to this clonotype: Its antigen is not identified.

The V segment lost 3 bases and the J segment 4 bases; nucleotides outside the gene matches: 6. Germline values: CDR1 LGHDT, CDR2 YNNKEL (reference sequence). The CDR3 extends over 16 amino acids. TCRdb itself ran the reads through MiXCR, one entry per CDR3 protein. The table has 340,000 or so distinct CDR3 sequences, around 25% seen once; the top ten hold roughly 14%. The chain recombines TRBV3-1 with TRBJ2-7; 13 nucleotides line up with TRBD2. This TCR was recovered from a human donor in good health (CMV status not recorded). Some clones in this sample may be carry-over from other donors' samples. Sequencing was performed on cultured PBMCs, taken from culture after CMV antigen stimulation. CDR3 protein: CASSQGTSGRGYEQYF. CDR3 bases: TGTGCCAGCAGCCAGGGTACTAGCGGGAGGGGTTACGAGCAGTACTTC.